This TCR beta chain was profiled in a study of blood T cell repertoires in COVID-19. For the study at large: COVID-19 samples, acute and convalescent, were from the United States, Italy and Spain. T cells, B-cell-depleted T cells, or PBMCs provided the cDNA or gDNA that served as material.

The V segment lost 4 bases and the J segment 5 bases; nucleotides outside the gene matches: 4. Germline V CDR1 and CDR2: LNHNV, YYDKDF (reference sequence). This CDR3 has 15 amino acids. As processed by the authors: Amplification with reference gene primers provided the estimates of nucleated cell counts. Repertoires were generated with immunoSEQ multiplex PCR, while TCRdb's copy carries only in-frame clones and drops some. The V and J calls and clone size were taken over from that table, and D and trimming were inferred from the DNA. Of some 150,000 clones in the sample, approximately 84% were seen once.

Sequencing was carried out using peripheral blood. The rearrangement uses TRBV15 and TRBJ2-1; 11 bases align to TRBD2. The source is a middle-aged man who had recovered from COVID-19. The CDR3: CATSTLAGAHNEQFF. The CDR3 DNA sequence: TGTGCCACCAGCACACTAGCGGGGGCACACAATGAGCAGTTCTTC.